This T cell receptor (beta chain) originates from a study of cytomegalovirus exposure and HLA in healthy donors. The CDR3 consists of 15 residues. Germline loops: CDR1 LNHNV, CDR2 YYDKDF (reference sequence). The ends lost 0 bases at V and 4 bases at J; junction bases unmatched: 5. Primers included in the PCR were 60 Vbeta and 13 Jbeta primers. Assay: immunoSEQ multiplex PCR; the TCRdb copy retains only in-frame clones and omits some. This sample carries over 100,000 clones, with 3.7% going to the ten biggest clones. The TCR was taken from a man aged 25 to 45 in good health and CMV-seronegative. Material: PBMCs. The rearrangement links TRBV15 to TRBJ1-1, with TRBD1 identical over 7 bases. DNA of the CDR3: TGTGCCACCAGCAGAGATCGAGACAGGGTCACTGAAGCTTTCTTT. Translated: CATSRDRDRVTEAFF.